The clone carrying this TCR beta chain was seen at least ten times. Its antigen is not known. The data are from a study of CD8 T cells in ankylosing spondylitis. This CDR3 spans 15 amino acids. The ends were cut back, 2 bases at V and 4 bases at J, with 11 bases in the middle. Findings and limits, study-wide: As reported, disease-linked clones showed significant enrichment in matched ankylosing spondylitis synovial fluid. Within ankylosing spondylitis blood, a TCR beta motif made up of eight highly homologous variants appeared to be characteristic. In reactive arthritis synovial fluid and blood, some motif variants had been reported before.

Making the TCR beta libraries involved quantitative 5'-RACE with molecular barcodes. MiXCR, applied by TCRdb to the 5' RACE reads, yields one record per CDR3 protein. The profile shows about 130,000 distinct CDR3 sequences, about 6.7% of them singletons. The TCR was taken from a female donor with ankylosing spondylitis or in good health (not recorded which). V and J are TRBV12-3 or TRBV12-4 and TRBJ2-2; D might be TRBD1 or TRBD2, each matching 6 bases. The material sequenced was blood, either unsorted or a sorted T cell fraction (not recorded which). In DNA, the CDR3 is TGTGCCAGCAGTTTAAGGGGGGCGAGCACCGGGGAGCTGTTTTTT. This codes for CASSLRGASTGELFF.